Presented here are 16 T cell receptor beta chains from one specimen sequenced in a study of Ad26.COV2.S vaccination and SARS-CoV-2 variants. Documented treatment: 15 to 20 received Ad26.COV2.S at low or high dose, single or two shots; a few received placebo; per-sample allocation not given. Sampling was performed 63 days after the first vaccine or placebo injection. Sequenced by immunoSEQ multiplex PCR; TCRdb stores in-frame clones only, minus some. The table has 430,000 or so clones, 75% to 95% seen once. Sequencing was performed on peripheral blood, taken in a trial of Ad26.COV2.S vaccine versus placebo. The receptors derive from a person between 18 and 60 years old who received the Ad26.COV2.S COVID-19 vaccine or a placebo.

V usage is TRBV10-3 and J usage is TRBJ2-1; 9 bases are shared with TRBD2. CDR1 and CDR2 (germline): ENHRY, SYGVKD. The CDR3 runs 15 residues. V was clipped by 11 bases and J by 2 bases; unmatched bases: 10. The CDR3 DNA follows: TGTGCCTCCAAATTAGCGGGAGAGGCCTACAATGAGCAGTTCTTC. Translated, it gives CASKLAGEAYNEQFF.

The V call is TRBV19, the J call TRBJ1-1, with a tentative D call TRBD1 (5 bases). Germline V gene lookup returns CDR1 LNHDA and CDR2 SQIVND (reference sequence). Trimming stripped 3 bases from V and 1 base from J, with 15 bases between. This CDR3 is built from 16 residues. This CDR3 is CASSISWGRPNTEAFF. The CDR3 nucleotides read TGTGCCAGTAGTATTTCCTGGGGCCGACCGAACACTGAAGCTTTCTTT.

This chain connects TRBV2 to TRBJ2-3, with TRBD2 matching 9 bases. V lost 6 bases to trimming and J lost 1 base; unmatched junction nucleotides: 2. CDR1 is SNHLY, CDR2 FYNNEI, per germline. This CDR3 comprises 14 residues. Here the CDR3 reads CASSWTSGTDTQYF. The DNA for the CDR3 is TGTGCCAGCAGCTGGACTAGCGGCACAGATACGCAGTATTTT. Full variable domain (remainder filled in from reference TRBV2 and TRBJ2-3): EPEVTQTPSHQVTQMGQEVILRCVPISNHLYFYWYRQILGQKVEFLVSFYNNEISEKSEIFDDQFSVERPDGSNFTLKIRSTKLEDSAMYFCASSWTSGTDTQYFGPGTRLTVL.

The rearrangement joins TRBV5-1 to TRBJ1-1; TRBD1 aligns across 8 bases. The CDR3 is 14 amino acids. V dropped 6 bases and J dropped 10; count of bases not matched to a gene: 14. From germline, CDR1 is SGHRS and CDR2 YFSETQ. The CDR3 nucleotides are TGCGCCAGCACCGCAGGACAGGGTGGTTCAGGAGCTTTCTTT. Its protein is CASTAGQGGSGAFF.

The genes are TRBV7-8 and TRBJ1-4; D is uncertain. This CDR3 contains 14 residues. Per the germline V gene, CDR1 is SGHVS and CDR2 is FQNEAQ. Trimming cost V 2 bases and J 5 bases, with 9 bases left between them. The CDR3, as DNA: TGTGCCAGCAGCTTATCTTACCAGAATGAAAAACTGTTTTTT. Translating it yields CASSLSYQNEKLFF.

The chain carries TRBV2 and TRBJ2-2; D unresolved. The V and J ends lost 6 bases and 7 bases respectively, with 15 bases between them. Germline lookup yields CDR1 SNHLY and CDR2 FYNNEI. CDR3 length: 14 residues. As DNA, the CDR3 is TGTGCCAGCAGGCCGGTCTTCTTGAACGGGGAGCTGTTTTTT. Encoded protein: CASRPVFLNGELFF. Complete variable domain (other parts from reference TRBV2 and TRBJ2-2): EPEVTQTPSHQVTQMGQEVILRCVPISNHLYFYWYRQILGQKVEFLVSFYNNEISEKSEIFDDQFSVERPDGSNFTLKIRSTKLEDSAMYFCASRPVFLNGELFFGEGSRLTVL.

The rearrangement links TRBV9 to TRBJ1-3, with D possibly TRBD1 on 6 matching bases. Germline CDR1 SGDLS, CDR2 YYNGEE. The CDR3 contains 16 residues. V was cut by 6 bases and J by 3 bases, with 19 bases left in between. This CDR3 is CASTAAVGAFGNTIYF. CDR3 coding DNA: TGTGCCAGCACGGCGGCAGTGGGGGCGTTTGGAAACACCATATATTTT.

The chain joins TRBV14 to TRBJ1-2; 9 positions agree with TRBD1. This CDR3 comprises 15 residues. J lost 2 bases, V lost 1 base, and 2 bases had no gene match. The V gene's germline CDR1 is SGHDN and CDR2 FVKESK. CDR3 DNA: TGTGCCAGCAGCCAAGCCGGGACAGGGAACTATGGCTACACCTTC. Residues: CASSQAGTGNYGYTF.

The rearrangement joins TRBV12-3 or TRBV12-4 to TRBJ2-3; maybe TRBD2 (5 bases). This CDR3 comprises 12 residues. V lost 6 bases and J 4 bases, leaving 8 bases between the germline ends. The CDR3 nucleotides are TGTGCCAGCAGCCTTAGCGCAGATACGCAGTATTTT. Protein product: CASSLSADTQYF.

The V gene is TRBV24-1, the J gene TRBJ2-5, with 12 bases fitting TRBD2. The CDR3 totals 15 residues. CDR1 and CDR2 from the germline V gene are KGHDR and SFDVKD. V dropped 10 bases and J dropped 3; count of bases not matched to a gene: 8. The CDR3 here is CATAASGRAEETQYF. CDR3 sequence (DNA): TGTGCCACTGCGGCTAGCGGGAGGGCCGAAGAGACCCAGTACTTC.

V is TRBV11-2 and J is TRBJ1-2; 9 bases line up with TRBD1. V was clipped by 5 bases and J by 8 bases; unmatched bases: 6. The CDR3 extends over 13 amino acids. In germline, CDR1 is SGHAT, CDR2 FQNNGV. In nucleotides, the CDR3 is TGTGCCAGCAGCGTCGGGACAGGGAGAGGCTACACCTTC. Its translation is CASSVGTGRGYTF.

V gene TRBV7-2 combines with J gene TRBJ2-5, with 10 bases lining up with TRBD2. The J segment lost 5 bases and the V segment lost 5 bases, leaving 11 bases of the junction unmatched. CDR1 is SGHTA and CDR2 is FQGNSA in the germline V gene. The CDR3 has 16 residues. The CDR3 DNA reads as TGTGCCAGCAGCAGCGGGAGGGGATTCATTTATGAGACCCAGTACTTC. It specifies CASSSGRGFIYETQYF.

This chain links TRBV30 with TRBJ2-7; 8 bases match TRBD2. CDR3 length: 14 residues. Germline-derived CDR1 and CDR2 are GTSNPN and SVGIG (reference sequence). The V segment lost 3 bases and the J segment 5 bases; nucleotides outside the gene matches: 9. CDR3 residues: CAWRRDSGIDEQYF. The CDR3 DNA reads as TGTGCCTGGAGAAGGGATAGCGGGATTGACGAGCAGTACTTC.

The genes are TRBV3-1 (or the pseudogene TRBV3-2) and TRBJ1-4; D gene uncertain. Trimming took 4 bases from V and 0 from J, leaving 6 bases between them. The CDR3 has 14 residues. Looked up from germline, CDR1 is LGHDT and CDR2 is YNNKEL (reference sequence). The CDR3 here is CASSLKTTNEKLFF. The CDR3 DNA reads as TGTGCCAGCAGCCTAAAAACAACTAATGAAAAACTGTTTTTT.

The chain couples TRBV5-4 to TRBJ2-7; the D gene is possibly TRBD2 (5 bases). This CDR3 spans 13 amino acids. The germline CDR1 and CDR2 sequences are SGHNT and YYREEE (reference sequence). Trimming took off 4 bases at V and 5 bases at J, with 13 bases between the two ends. CDR3 sequence (DNA): TGTGCCAGCAGCGGGAGAGGTAGAAACGAGCAGTACTTC. It translates to CASSGRGRNEQYF.

This chain joins TRBV3-1 (or the pseudogene TRBV3-2) and TRBJ2-1, with D maybe TRBD2 (5 bases). CDR1 and CDR2 from the germline V gene are LGHDT and YNNKEL (reference sequence). The V gene lost 3 bases and the J gene lost 6 bases, with 12 bases spanning the gap. This CDR3 has 14 residues. The CDR3 coding sequence is TGTGCCAGCAGCCAGCGGGTGGGATCCAATGAGCAGTTCTTC. Translated, it gives CASSQRVGSNEQFF.